The sequence of this TCR beta chain was determined in a study of T cell repertoires in aging, cancer and after chemotherapy. The CDR3 covers 14 residues. Germline V lookup: CDR1 SGHNT, CDR2 YENEEA. The junction had 4 bases not matched to a gene; V was cut back by 1 base and J by 5 bases. Amplification of TCR beta used genomic DNA extracted from peripheral blood. This clonotype is hyperexpanded (1% or more) in the sample. A mixed TRB-A/B primer pool amplified rearranged TRB by multiplex touch-down PCR. TCRdb re-called the multiplex PCR reads through MiXCR, storing one row per CDR3 protein. The data show roughly 840 distinct CDR3 sequences, approximately 25% seen once.

This clonotype was obtained from a human donor with a solid tumor. The sample was blood. V is TRBV11-3 and J is TRBJ2-7; 8 bases align to TRBD2. The CDR3 DNA reads as TGTGCCAGCAGCTTAGTAGGGCGGGAGGACGAGCAGTACTTC. As protein: CASSLVGREDEQYF.